One and the same sample provided the 10 T cell receptor beta chains below, sequenced in a study of OX40 agonist ivuxolimab in advanced cancers. Clones were sequenced by immunoSEQ multiplex PCR, and TCRdb holds only the in-frame ones, with some missing. The sample includes 55,000 to 75,000 clones, about 89% of them seen just once. The sequenced sample was CD4+ or CD8+ T cells sorted from blood, obtained in a trial of the OX40 agonist ivuxolimab. The receptors were gathered from an adult with an advanced solid tumor such as melanoma, head and neck, liver or kidney cancer.

The chain joins TRBV28 to TRBJ1-3; 10 nucleotides align to TRBD1. There are 14 residues in the CDR3. V lost 4 bases to trimming and J lost 9 bases; unmatched junction nucleotides: 6. From germline, CDR1 is MDHEN and CDR2 SYDVKM. CDR3 region: CASSSGDRGSTIYF. The CDR3 nucleotides are TGTGCCAGCAGTTCCGGGGACAGGGGATCCACCATATATTTT.

The rearrangement joins TRBV2 to TRBJ1-1; D is undetermined. CDR3 size: 14 residues. Germline-derived CDR1 and CDR2 are SNHLY and FYNNEI. V lost 6 bases to trimming and J lost 0 bases, with 11 bases between them. CDR3 sequence reads: CASSRSLLNTEAFF. The CDR3 bases are TGTGCCAGCAGCCGCTCCCTTCTGAACACTGAAGCTTTCTTT.

V usage is TRBV11-2 and J usage is TRBJ2-3, with D possibly being TRBD2 (5 bases). The CDR3 sequence is 15 residues long. Deletions cut 5 bases from V and 6 bases from J, with 18 bases between. Germline CDR1 and CDR2: SGHAT and FQNNGV. CDR3 bases: TGTGCCAGCAGCCGGCGGCCCCTGGGAGCGGATACGCAGTATTTT. It codes for CASSRRPLGADTQYF.

V and J are TRBV19 and TRBJ2-1, with 11 bases identical to TRBD2. The CDR3 extends over 15 amino acids. Germline loops: CDR1 LNHDA, CDR2 SQIVND (reference sequence). V was clipped by 6 bases and J by 4 bases; unmatched bases: 5. CDR3 amino acids: CASSQTSGIYNEQFF. Here the CDR3 DNA reads TGTGCCAGTAGCCAGACTAGCGGGATATACAATGAGCAGTTCTTC.

This clone was counted only a few times. This chain connects TRBV5-5 to TRBJ1-4; D gene ambiguous. Germline-derived CDR1 and CDR2 are SGHKS and YYEKEE (reference sequence). V was pared by 5 bases and J by 8 bases, with 10 bases between. The CDR3 contains 12 residues. CDR3 in DNA: TGTGCCAGCAGAGGGATAGGGGAAAAACTGTTTTTT. Translation gives CASRGIGEKLFF.

The chain links TRBV5-3 to TRBJ2-3, with 7 bases matching TRBD2. TRBV5-3 is recorded as an ORF, its role being uncertain. The J segment lost 0 bases and the V segment lost 4 bases, leaving 23 bases of the junction unmatched. The CDR3 consists of 21 residues. This chain's CDR3 is CARSPDFDGRNTKTSTDTQYF. In DNA, the CDR3 is TGTGCCAGAAGCCCGGATTTCGACGGGAGGAACACAAAGACTAGCACAGATACGCAGTATTTT.

The chain has TRBV19 and TRBJ2-2, with D unresolved. This CDR3 is built from 13 residues. CDR1 and CDR2 (germline): LNHDA, SQIVND (reference sequence). V gave up 2 bases and J gave up 5 bases, with 6 bases separating them. The CDR3 DNA is TGTGCCAGTAGTATATCGACAACCGGGGAGCTGTTTTTT. Its translation: CASSISTTGELFF. Full variable domain (rest looked up from reference TRBV19 and TRBJ2-2): DGGITQSPKYLFRKEGQNVTLSCEQNLNHDAMYWYRQDPGQGLRLIYYSQIVNDFQKGDIAEGYSVSREKKESFPLTVTSAQKNPTAFYLCASSISTTGELFFGEGSRLTVL.

The chain couples TRBV28 to TRBJ2-3; 8 nucleotides match TRBD1. CDR1 is MDHEN, CDR2 SYDVKM, per germline. This CDR3 has 19 amino acids. V was clipped by 6 bases and J by 0 bases; unmatched bases: 17. CDR3 amino acids: CASRDWGFRGQGSTDTQYF. The CDR3 DNA reads as TGTGCCAGCAGGGATTGGGGGTTCCGAGGACAGGGTAGCACAGATACGCAGTATTTT.

In DNA, the CDR3 is TGTGCCAGCAGCGGAGGGACAGGGCCTGGAAACACCATATATTTT. This codes for CASSGGTGPGNTIYF. V is TRBV5-6 and J is TRBJ1-3; 9 positions match TRBD1. CDR3 length: 15 residues. Germline values: CDR1 SGHDT, CDR2 YYEEEE. V lost 4 bases to trimming and J lost 2 bases; unmatched junction nucleotides: 4.

As for this clone: A read error may account for a junction end that differs from germline. The sample has other DNA sequences that encode this CDR3 too. The rearrangement uses TRBV4-3 and TRBJ2-5; the D gene could be TRBD1 or TRBD2 (5 bases each). Germline V lookup: CDR1 LGHNA, CDR2 YSLEER. CDR3 length equals 16 residues. The CDR3 region is CASSQGATTRPETQYF. The CDR3 bases are TGCGCTAGCAGCCAAGGGGCGACTACCCGGCCAGAGACCCAGTACTTC.